One sample yielded the 21 T cell receptor beta chains listed below, sequenced in a study of cytomegalovirus exposure and HLA in healthy donors. The study ran its PCR with 60 Vbeta and 13 Jbeta primers. Sequenced by immunoSEQ multiplex PCR; TCRdb stores in-frame clones only, minus some. Here the sample spans over 120,000 clones, more than 75% being singletons. The sequenced material came from PBMCs. These receptors all stem from a man aged 50 to 59 in good health and CMV-seronegative.

The chain couples TRBV12-5 to TRBJ1-2; D unresolved. V was shortened by 7 bases and J by 3 bases, with 15 bases between the two germline ends. Germline V gene lookup returns CDR1 LGHNT and CDR2 FRNRAP. CDR3 size: 14 residues. The CDR3, as DNA: TGTGCTAGTGCCCTGGCCGGAGGCTACTATGGCTACACCTTC. As protein: CASALAGGYYGYTF. The whole variable domain, remainder taken from reference TRBV12-5 and TRBJ1-2, is DARVTQTPRHKVTEMGQEVTMRCQPILGHNTVFWYRQTMMQGLELLAYFRNRAPLDDSGMPKDRFSAEMPDATLATLKIQPSEPRDSAVYFCASALAGGYYGYTFGSGTRLTVV.

The chain couples TRBV5-1 to TRBJ1-2; weak D call: TRBD1 (5 bases). Looked up from germline, CDR1 is SGHRS and CDR2 is YFSETQ. The V end lost 4 bases, the J end lost 5 bases, and 15 bases lay between the germline ends. CDR3 length: 14 amino acids. The CDR3 nucleotides are TGCGCCAGCAGCGGAGGGGCCTCGGGGTATGGCTACACCTTC. Its protein product is CASSGGASGYGYTF.

V and J are TRBV5-1 and TRBJ1-2, with TRBD1 as a possible D gene (5 bases). Germline values: CDR1 SGHRS, CDR2 YFSETQ. Between the trimmed V and J ends, which lost 3 bases and 5 bases, there was a span of 17 bases. This CDR3 comprises 15 residues. The CDR3 protein is CASSYTIRTPYGYTF. The CDR3 bases are TGCGCCAGCAGCTATACGATCCGGACACCGTATGGCTACACCTTC.

The chain combines TRBV9 with TRBJ2-1; possible D gene TRBD1, 5 bases. Trimming stripped 4 bases from V and 0 bases from J, with 11 bases between. Germline V gene lookup returns CDR1 SGDLS and CDR2 YYNGEE. CDR3 length: 15 residues. This CDR3 reads CASSSQGSSYNEQFF. CDR3 DNA sequence: TGTGCCAGCAGCTCCCAGGGCTCCTCCTACAATGAGCAGTTCTTC.

The gene calls are TRBV6-5 and TRBJ1-2; the match to TRBD1 covers 7 bases. This CDR3 has 16 residues. Germline V gives CDR1 MNHEY, CDR2 SVGAGI. J lost 4 bases, V lost 3 bases, and 11 bases had no gene match. In nucleotides, the CDR3 is TGTGCCAGCAGTTATTCTGACAGGGCCCGCGCCTATGGCTACACCTTC. Encoded protein: CASSYSDRARAYGYTF.

The V and J genes are TRBV5-1 and TRBJ1-6; 9 bases map to TRBD1. Germline CDR1 SGHRS, CDR2 YFSETQ. J lost 8 bases, V lost 0 bases, and 6 bases had no gene match. The CDR3 has 16 residues. CDR3 sequence (DNA): TGCGCCAGCAGCTTGGCTACAGGGGGCTCTTATTCACCCCTCCACTTT. Its translation is CASSLATGGSYSPLHF.

This clone was detected only a few times. The rearrangement joins TRBV5-5 to TRBJ1-5; possibly TRBD1 for D (6 bases). Deletions cut 2 bases from V and 1 base from J, with 10 bases between. The CDR3 has 15 residues. The germline V gene has CDR1 SGHKS and CDR2 YYEKEE (reference sequence). Here the CDR3 reads CASSFGGLSNQPQHF. In nucleotides, the CDR3 is TGTGCCAGCAGCTTCGGGGGGCTGAGCAATCAGCCCCAGCATTTT.

The chain couples TRBV9 to TRBJ2-7; 13 bases match TRBD2. The CDR3 sequence is 16 residues long. Germline CDR1 is SGDLS and CDR2 is YYNGEE. V dropped 0 bases and J dropped 5; count of bases not matched to a gene: 5. CDR3 loop: CASSVGTSGRSHEQYF. In DNA form, the CDR3 reads TGTGCCAGCAGCGTAGGGACTAGCGGGAGATCCCACGAGCAGTACTTC.

In its sample, this clone was seen a few times. The chain links TRBV5-1 to TRBJ1-2; D remains unclear. The CDR3 spans 13 residues. Trimming stripped 2 bases from V and 3 bases from J, with 8 bases between. CDR1 SGHRS and CDR2 YFSETQ come from the germline V gene. The CDR3 loop reads CASSLYGDYGYTF. The CDR3 DNA is TGCGCCAGCAGCTTATACGGGGACTATGGCTACACCTTC.

In its sample, this clone was seen once. This chain links TRBV9 with TRBJ1-1, with TRBD1 as a possible D gene (6 bases). The CDR3 spans 15 residues. Germline V CDR1 and CDR2: SGDLS, YYNGEE. Trimming took 0 bases from V and 1 from J, leaving 10 bases between them. The CDR3 DNA reads as TGTGCCAGCAGCGTAGGTACAGGGTGGAACACTGAAGCTTTCTTT. This codes for CASSVGTGWNTEAFF.

The chain has TRBV25-1 and TRBJ1-3; D possibly corresponds to TRBD1 (5 bases). Germline V gene lookup returns CDR1 MGHDK and CDR2 SYGVNS. The CDR3 has 15 amino acids. Between the trimmed V and J ends, which lost 3 bases and 3 bases, there was a span of 12 bases. CDR3 nucleotides: TGTGCCAGCAGTGATGCCAGGGCCTTTGGAAACACCATATATTTT. Protein sequence: CASSDARAFGNTIYF.

The V and J genes are TRBV5-4 and TRBJ1-3, with TRBD1 as a possible D gene (6 bases). The CDR3 extends over 14 amino acids. CDR1 is SGHNT, CDR2 YYREEE, per germline (reference sequence). The V end lost 0 bases, the J end lost 2 bases, and 6 bases lay between the germline ends. The CDR3 loop is CASSLDRAGNTIYF. CDR3 DNA sequence: TGTGCCAGCAGCTTGGACAGGGCTGGAAACACCATATATTTT.

This clone was recorded a few times. V and J are TRBV28 and TRBJ1-5; TRBD1 matches 12 bases. CDR1 is MDHEN and CDR2 is SYDVKM in the germline V gene. CDR3 length equals 18 residues. Unmatched junction bases numbered 15, after V lost 6 bases and J lost 6 bases. The CDR3 is CASSSGTGGFGFGQPQHF. The CDR3 nucleotides read TGTGCCAGCAGCTCCGGGACAGGGGGCTTCGGGTTCGGTCAGCCCCAGCATTTT.

The V call is TRBV19, the J call TRBJ1-5; TRBD1 is a possible D gene (6 bases). Per germline, CDR1 LNHDA and CDR2 SQIVND (reference sequence). The CDR3 totals 15 residues. Trimming shortened V by 7 bases and J by 6 bases, and 19 bases separated the two germline ends. The CDR3 DNA sequence: TGTGCCAGTACTCCACTAGGGGGGGTTACTCAGCCCCAGCATTTT. It encodes CASTPLGGVTQPQHF. Full variable domain (outside the CDR3, taken from reference TRBV19 and TRBJ1-5): DGGITQSPKYLFRKEGQNVTLSCEQNLNHDAMYWYRQDPGQGLRLIYYSQIVNDFQKGDIAEGYSVSREKKESFPLTVTSAQKNPTAFYLCASTPLGGVTQPQHFGDGTRLSIL.

V and J are TRBV6-1 and TRBJ2-2, with 9 positions matching TRBD2. From germline, CDR1 is MNHNS and CDR2 SASEGT. The length of the CDR3 is 19 residues. After removal of 4 bases from V and 1 base from J, the junction contained 13 bases not matched to a gene. CDR3 sequence reads: CASSAGTSSNSGNTGELFF. CDR3 DNA sequence: TGTGCCAGCAGTGCCGGGACTAGCTCCAATAGTGGGAACACCGGGGAGCTGTTTTTT.

This clone was counted between two and nine times. J is TRBJ1-1 and V is TRBV28; possible D gene TRBD1, 5 bases. The length of the CDR3 is 14 residues. V was cut by 6 bases and J by 1 base, with 12 bases left in between. CDR1 and CDR2 from the germline V gene are MDHEN and SYDVKM. CDR3 loop: CASSRLQANTEAFF. The CDR3 nucleotides read TGTGCCAGCAGCCGTTTACAGGCGAACACTGAAGCTTTCTTT. Using reference TRBV28 and TRBJ1-1 for the parts outside the CDR3, the full variable domain is DVKVTQSSRYLVKRTGEKVFLECVQDMDHENMFWYRQDPGLGLRLIYFSYDVKMKEKGDIPEGYSVSREKKERFSLILESASTNQTSMYLCASSRLQANTEAFFGQGTRLTVV.

The chain recombines TRBV11-3 with TRBJ2-1; D might be TRBD2 (7 bases). Between the trimmed V and J ends, which lost 1 base and 5 bases, there was a span of 12 bases. The germline V gene has CDR1 SGHNT and CDR2 YENEEA. CDR3 size: 15 residues. The CDR3 reads CASSLGGGGHNEQFF. CDR3 nucleotide sequence: TGTGCCAGCAGCTTAGGGGGGGGCGGACACAATGAGCAGTTCTTC.

In its sample, this clone was seen a few times. The rearrangement links TRBV7-8 to TRBJ1-1, with a tentative D call TRBD1 (6 bases). Germline values: CDR1 SGHVS, CDR2 FQNEAQ. The CDR3 is 14 amino acids. V gave up 1 base and J gave up 5 bases, with 11 bases separating them. The CDR3 nucleotides read TGTGCCAGCAGCTTAGACGGCCAGGGGACTGAAGCTTTCTTT. As protein: CASSLDGQGTEAFF.

The CDR3 DNA sequence: TGTGCCAGCTCACCTCGGGACAGAAGCACTGAAGCTTTCTTT. Protein product: CASSPRDRSTEAFF. V and J are TRBV18 and TRBJ1-1; TRBD1 matches 7 bases. V lost 3 bases to trimming and J lost 4 bases; unmatched junction nucleotides: 5. CDR1 KGHSH and CDR2 LQKENI come from the germline V gene. This CDR3 is 14 amino acids long.

This chain uses TRBV6-1 with TRBJ2-5; the D gene is possibly TRBD1 (5 bases). From germline, CDR1 is MNHNS and CDR2 SASEGT. V gave up 6 bases and J gave up 5 bases, with 10 bases separating them. The CDR3 consists of 12 residues. The DNA of the CDR3 is TGTGCCAGCAGCTGGGCAGGGGAGACCCAGTACTTC. Translated, it gives CASSWAGETQYF.

The rearrangement uses TRBV10-3 and TRBJ2-1, with TRBD1 as a possible D gene (6 bases). CDR1 and CDR2 from the germline V gene are ENHRY and SYGVKD. The CDR3 sequence is 12 residues long. Trimming took off 9 bases at V and 7 bases at J, with 13 bases between the two ends. The CDR3 nucleotides read TGTGCCATGGGAACAGGGTTTAATGAGCAGTTCTTC. Translated: CAMGTGFNEQFF.